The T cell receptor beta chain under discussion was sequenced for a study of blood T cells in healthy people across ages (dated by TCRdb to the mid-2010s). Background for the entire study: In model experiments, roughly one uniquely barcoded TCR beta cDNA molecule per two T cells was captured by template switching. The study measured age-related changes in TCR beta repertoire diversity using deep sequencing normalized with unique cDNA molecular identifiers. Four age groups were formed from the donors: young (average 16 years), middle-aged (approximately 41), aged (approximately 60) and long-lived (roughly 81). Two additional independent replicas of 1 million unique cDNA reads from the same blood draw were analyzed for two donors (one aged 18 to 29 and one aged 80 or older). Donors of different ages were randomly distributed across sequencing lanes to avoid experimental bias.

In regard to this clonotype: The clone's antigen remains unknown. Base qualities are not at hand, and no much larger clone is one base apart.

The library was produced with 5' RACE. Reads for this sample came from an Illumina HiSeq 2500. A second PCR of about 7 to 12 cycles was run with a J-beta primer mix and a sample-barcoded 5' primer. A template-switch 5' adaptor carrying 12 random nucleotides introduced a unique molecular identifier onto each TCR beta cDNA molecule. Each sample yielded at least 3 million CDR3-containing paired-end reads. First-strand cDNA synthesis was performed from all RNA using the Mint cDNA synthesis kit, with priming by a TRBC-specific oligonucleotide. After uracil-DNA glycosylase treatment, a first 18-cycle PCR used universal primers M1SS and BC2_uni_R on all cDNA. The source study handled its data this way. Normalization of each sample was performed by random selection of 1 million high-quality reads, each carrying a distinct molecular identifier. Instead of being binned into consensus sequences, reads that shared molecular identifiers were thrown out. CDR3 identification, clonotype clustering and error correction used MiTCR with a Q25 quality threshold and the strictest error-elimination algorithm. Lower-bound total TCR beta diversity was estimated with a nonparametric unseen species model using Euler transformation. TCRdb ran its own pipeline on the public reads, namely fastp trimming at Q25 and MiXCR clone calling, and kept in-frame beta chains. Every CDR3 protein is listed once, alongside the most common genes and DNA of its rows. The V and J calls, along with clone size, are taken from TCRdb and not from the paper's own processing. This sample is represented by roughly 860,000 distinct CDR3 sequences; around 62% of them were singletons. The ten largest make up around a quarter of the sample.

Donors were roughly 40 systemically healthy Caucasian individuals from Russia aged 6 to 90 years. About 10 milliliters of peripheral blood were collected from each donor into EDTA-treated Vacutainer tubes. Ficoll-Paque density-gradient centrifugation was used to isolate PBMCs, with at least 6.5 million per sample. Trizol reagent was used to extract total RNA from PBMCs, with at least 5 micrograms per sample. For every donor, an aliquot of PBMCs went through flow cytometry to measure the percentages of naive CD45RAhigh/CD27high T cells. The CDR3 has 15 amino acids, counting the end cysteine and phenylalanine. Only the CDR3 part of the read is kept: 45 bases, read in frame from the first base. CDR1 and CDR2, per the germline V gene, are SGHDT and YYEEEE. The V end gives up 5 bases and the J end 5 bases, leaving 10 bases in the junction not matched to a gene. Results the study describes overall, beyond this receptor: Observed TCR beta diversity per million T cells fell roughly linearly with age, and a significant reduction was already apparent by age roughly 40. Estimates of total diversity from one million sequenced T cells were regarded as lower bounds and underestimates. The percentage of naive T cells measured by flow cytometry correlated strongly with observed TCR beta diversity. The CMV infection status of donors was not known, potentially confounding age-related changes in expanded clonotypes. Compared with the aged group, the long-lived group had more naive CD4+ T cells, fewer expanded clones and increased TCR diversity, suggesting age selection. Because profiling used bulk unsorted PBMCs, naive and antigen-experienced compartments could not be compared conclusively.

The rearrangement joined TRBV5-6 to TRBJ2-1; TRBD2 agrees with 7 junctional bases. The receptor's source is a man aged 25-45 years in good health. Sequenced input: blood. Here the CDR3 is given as CASRRGLRWNNEQFF. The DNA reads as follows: TGTGCCAGCAGACGGGGACTACGCTGGAACAATGAGCAGTTCTTC.